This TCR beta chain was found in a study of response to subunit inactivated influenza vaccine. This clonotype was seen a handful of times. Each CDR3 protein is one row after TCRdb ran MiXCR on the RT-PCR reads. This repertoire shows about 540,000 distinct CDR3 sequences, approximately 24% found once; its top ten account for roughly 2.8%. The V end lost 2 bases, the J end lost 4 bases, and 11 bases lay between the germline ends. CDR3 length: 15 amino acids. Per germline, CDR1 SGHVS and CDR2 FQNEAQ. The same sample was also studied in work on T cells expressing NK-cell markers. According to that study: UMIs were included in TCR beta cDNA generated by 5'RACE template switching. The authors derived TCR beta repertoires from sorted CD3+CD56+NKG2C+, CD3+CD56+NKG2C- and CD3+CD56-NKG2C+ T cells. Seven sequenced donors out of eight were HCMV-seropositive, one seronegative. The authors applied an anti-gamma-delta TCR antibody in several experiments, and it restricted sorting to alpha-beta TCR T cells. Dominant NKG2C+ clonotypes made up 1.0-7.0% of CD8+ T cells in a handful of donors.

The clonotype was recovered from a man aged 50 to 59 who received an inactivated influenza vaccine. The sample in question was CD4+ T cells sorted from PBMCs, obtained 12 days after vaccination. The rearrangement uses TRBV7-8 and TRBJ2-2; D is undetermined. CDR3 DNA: TGTGCCAGCAGCTTACCCCTAGTAGGCACCGGGGAGCTGTTTTTT. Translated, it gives CASSLPLVGTGELFF.